This TCR beta chain was obtained from a study of memory CD4+ T cells and cytomegalovirus serostatus (dated by TCRdb to the late 2010s). Concerning the study at large: A total of some 35 healthy Belgian adults, of whom 9 were CMV seropositive and about 24 were CMV seronegative, were included in the cohort. To replicate a published TCR-based CMV serostatus classifier, the study sequenced CD4+ memory TCRbeta repertoires from a Belgian cohort whose cytomegalovirus serostatus was known. The paper as a whole reports these results and caveats: Results were interpreted as suggesting that the CMV-associated TCR signature is largely present in the CD4+ memory repertoire. Among the 160 or so previously reported CMV-associated TCRbeta sequences, 67 showed up in the CD4+ memory repertoires, with each one found in between one and five individuals. Only CD4+CD45RO+ memory cells were sequenced, unlike the original study, which covered naive and memory CD4+ and CD8+ populations. On the Belgian cohort, the classifier built on the original framework reached a median bootstrapped AUC of about 0.95, with a 95% CI of 0.76-1.00. For predicting CMV serostatus, the median bootstrapped AUC was approximately 0.95 using the original framework and less than 0.93 using a US-trained random forest.

The Quick-DNA Microprep Kit was used to extract genomic DNA from the sorted cells. TCRbeta DNA was amplified with the immunoSEQ hsTCRbeta kit following the manufacturer's protocol. TCRbeta libraries were sequenced on an Illumina MiSeq instrument. The study's own analysis went as follows. Removing out-of-frame sequences left 2 million to 2.5 million distinct TCRbeta sequences, an average of around 67,000 per individual. Each individual was scored according to the count of approximately 170 previously reported CMV-associated TCRbeta sequences and the total productive distinct TCRbeta count. A beta-binomial model was reimplemented in Python, and scikit-learn random forests with default parameters were trained on US cohort data. Classifier performance on the Belgian cohort was summarized as median AUC with percentile confidence intervals over 10,000 bootstrap iterations. TCRdb retrieved this table from immuneACCESS and kept in-frame rearrangements only. Not all clones are present; in checked studies, unresolved V genes account for under half, and no reason is known for the remainder. V and J calls and clone size are those listed in that table; D and trimming were worked out from the DNA. The sample records approximately 50,000 clones, around 79% of which are singletons. The top ten clones comprise 2.6% of the sample.

A FACSAria II was used to sort memory CD4+ T cells, defined as single viable CD3+CD4+CD8-CD45RO+ cells. CMV serostatus was determined with a Roche Elecsys assay detecting serum IgG against CMV pp150, pp28, p38 and p52. Following thawing, total CD4+ T cells were enriched through positive selection using CD4 magnetic microbeads. The samples came from a different study that was designed specifically to examine the CD4+ T cell memory repertoire. Peripheral blood mononuclear cells were isolated and cryopreserved according to standard operating procedures, and serum was kept at -80 degrees C. The staining relied on CD3-PerCP (BW264/56), CD4-APC (RPA-T4), CD45RO-PE (UCHT1) and CD8-Pacific Orange (3B5) antibodies, and Sytox blue was used to exclude non-viable cells. Note on this clone: There is no known antigen for this receptor. The sample holds no much larger clone one base away, and base qualities are not on file.

The cysteine opens and the phenylalanine closes a CDR3 of 13 amino acids. Just CDR3 DNA is preserved here, 39 bases in frame from base 1. V is clipped by 8 bases and J by 8 bases, and the sequence between their germline boundaries is 16 bases long. The germline V gene (reference sequence) specifies LNHDA as CDR1 and SQIVND as CDR2. This sequence originates from an adult in good health and CMV-seropositive. The sequence joins TRBV19 to TRBJ2-4, with the D segment possibly TRBD1 or TRBD2, each aligning over 5 bases. Sequencing was done on a sample of memory CD4+ T cells from blood. The sequenced DNA: TGTGCCAGTTGCCCGAGGGGTGGGGACATTCAGTACTTC. Translated, this gives CASCPRGGDIQYF.